Listed here is a single T cell receptor (beta chain). The sample is drawn from a study of blood T cell repertoires in COVID-19. Produced via immunoSEQ multiplex PCR; TCRdb's table is partial and in-frame only. The sample has fewer than 65,000 clones, about nine tenths seen once. Germline V gene lookup returns CDR1 MNHEY and CDR2 SVGAGI. The J segment lost 8 bases and the V segment lost 3 bases, leaving 12 bases of the junction unmatched. This CDR3 spans 16 amino acids. The rearrangement uses TRBV6-5 and TRBJ2-5, with 10 bases fitting TRBD1. Sequencing was performed on peripheral blood. The TCR sequence derives from a human donor in a cohort sampled during active COVID-19. This chain's CDR3 is CASSYTRTGGLNTQYF. CDR3 DNA sequence: TGTGCCAGCAGTTATACTCGGACAGGGGGACTAAACACCCAGTACTTC.